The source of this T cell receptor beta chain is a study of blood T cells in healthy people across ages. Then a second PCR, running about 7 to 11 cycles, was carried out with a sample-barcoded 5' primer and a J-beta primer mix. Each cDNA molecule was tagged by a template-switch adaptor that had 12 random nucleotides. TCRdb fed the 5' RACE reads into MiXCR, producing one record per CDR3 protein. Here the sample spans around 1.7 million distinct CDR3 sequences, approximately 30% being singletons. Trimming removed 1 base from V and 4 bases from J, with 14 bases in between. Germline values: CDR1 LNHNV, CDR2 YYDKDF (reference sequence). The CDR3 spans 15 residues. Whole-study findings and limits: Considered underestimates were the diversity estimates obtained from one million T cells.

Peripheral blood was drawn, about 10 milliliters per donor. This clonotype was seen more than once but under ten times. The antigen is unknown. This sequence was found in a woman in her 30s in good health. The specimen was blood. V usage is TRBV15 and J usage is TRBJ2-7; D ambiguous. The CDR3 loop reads CATSRVSGGRYEQYF. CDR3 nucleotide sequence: TGTGCCACCAGCAGAGTTTCGGGCGGACGATACGAGCAGTACTTC.